These 6 T cell receptor beta chains share one sample of origin, sequenced in a study of PD-1 blockade in classical Hodgkin lymphoma. The data were produced by immunoSEQ multiplex PCR, yet TCRdb's version contains in-frame clones alone and is incomplete. The sample has 25,000 or so clones, around two thirds seen once. All trial patients relapsed after autologous stem cell transplantation. The sample was peripheral blood mononuclear cells (PBMCs), taken before the second cycle of nivolumab. Receptors were obtained from a human donor with classical Hodgkin lymphoma.

This clone was seen only a few times. The chain has TRBV29-1 and TRBJ1-1, with 7 bases aligning to TRBD1. Germline CDR1 is SQVTM and CDR2 is ANQGSEA. Trimming at V came to 3 bases and at J to 0 bases, leaving 13 bases not matched to a gene. There are 17 residues in the CDR3. In nucleotides, the CDR3 is TGCAGCGTTGACAGTGGACAGGCCCTAATAATGAACACTGAAGCTTTCTTT. Protein: CSVDSGQALIMNTEAFF. The whole variable domain, filled in from reference TRBV29-1 and TRBJ1-1, reads SAVISQKPSRDICQRGTSLTIQCQVDSQVTMMFWYRQQPGQSLTLIATANQGSEATYESGFVIDKFPISRPNLTFSTLTVSNMSPEDSSIYLCSVDSGQALIMNTEAFFGQGTRLTVV.

The sample holds a few counts of this clone. This CDR3 reads CASSRQGGGYTF. CDR3 DNA sequence: TGTGCCAGCAGCCGGCAGGGAGGAGGCTACACCTTC. V and J are TRBV6-5 and TRBJ1-2; D possibly corresponds to TRBD1 (5 bases). V lost 6 bases to trimming and J lost 8 bases, with 13 bases between them. Germline V gene lookup returns CDR1 MNHEY and CDR2 SVGAGI. The CDR3 totals 12 residues.

The V gene is TRBV6-5, the J gene TRBJ2-1; D gene ambiguous. The CDR3 has 15 residues. V was trimmed by 4 bases and J by 1 base, leaving 11 bases between them. Germline-derived CDR1 and CDR2 are MNHEY and SVGAGI. The chain's CDR3 is CASSSSGRSYNEQFF. CDR3 coding DNA: TGTGCCAGCAGTTCATCCGGACGGTCCTACAATGAGCAGTTCTTC.

The chain employs TRBV5-1 and TRBJ2-1; perhaps TRBD1 as D (5 bases). Germline values: CDR1 SGHRS, CDR2 YFSETQ. The length of the CDR3 is 15 residues. V gave up 0 bases and J gave up 6 bases, with 13 bases separating them. The CDR3 sequence: CASSLEQVPTNEQFF. In DNA, the CDR3 is TGCGCCAGCAGCTTGGAACAGGTACCCACCAATGAGCAGTTCTTC.

The sample holds a few counts of this clone. CDR3 amino acids: CASSLDTGAGGYTF. The CDR3 coding sequence is TGTGCCAGCAGCTTGGACACGGGGGCCGGCGGCTACACCTTC. The V and J genes are TRBV5-4 and TRBJ1-2; perhaps TRBD1 as D (6 bases). This CDR3 contains 14 residues. The germline gives CDR1 SGHNT, CDR2 YYREEE (reference sequence). With 0 bases removed from V and 8 bases from J, the gap between germline ends came to 14 bases.

V usage is TRBV21-1 and J usage is TRBJ2-3; the listed D gene, TRBD1, was not tested against the DNA. TRBV21-1 has pseudogene status. The CDR3 runs to 17 residues. CDR3 region: CASSTHSGTGNTDTQYF. The DNA of the CDR3 is TGTGCCAGCAGCACCCACTCGGGGACAGGAAACACAGATACGCAGTATTTT.